Below, 32 T cell receptor beta chains from the same sample are listed, as sequenced in a study of identifying expanded T cells in peripheral blood. Clones were sequenced by immunoSEQ multiplex PCR, and TCRdb holds only the in-frame ones, with some missing. The sample lists around 94,000 clones, approximately 84% occurring once. The sample consisted of blood. The receptors were sampled from a person aged 18 to 70 in good health.

The chain recombines TRBV6-5 with TRBJ1-1; D is perhaps TRBD1 (5 bases). CDR1 is MNHEY, CDR2 SVGAGI, per germline. Trimming cost V 2 bases and J 5 bases, with 12 bases left between them. This CDR3 region has 14 residues. The CDR3 protein is CASSYRAGRTEAFF. The CDR3 coding sequence is TGTGCCAGCAGTTACCGGGCAGGGAGGACTGAAGCTTTCTTT.

This chain uses TRBV15 with TRBJ1-2; D possibly corresponds to TRBD1 (5 bases). Germline V lookup: CDR1 LNHNV, CDR2 YYDKDF (reference sequence). V lost 3 bases and J lost 2, with 10 bases in between. CDR3 length: 14 residues. The CDR3 reads CATSSPGRNYGYTF. In DNA form, the CDR3 reads TGTGCCACCAGCAGCCCGGGACGGAACTATGGCTACACCTTC.

The genes are TRBV30 and TRBJ1-2, with D unclear. From germline, CDR1 is GTSNPN and CDR2 SVGIG (reference sequence). CDR3 size: 15 residues. Trimming cost V 4 bases and J 1 base, with 16 bases left between them. This chain's CDR3 is CAWIDPRVGNYGYTF. Written as DNA, the CDR3 is TGTGCCTGGATCGACCCTAGGGTCGGTAACTATGGCTACACCTTC.

The chain couples TRBV29-1 to TRBJ1-2; the D gene is possibly TRBD1 (6 bases). V lost 6 bases and J lost 3, with 11 bases in between. This CDR3 is built from 12 residues. Germline CDR1 SQVTM, CDR2 ANQGSEA. The CDR3 region has the DNA TGCAGCGTGGGGGCGGAGTACTATGGCTACACCTTC. Encoded protein: CSVGAEYYGYTF.

The V gene is TRBV5-1, the J gene TRBJ1-2; D is possibly TRBD1 (6 bases). The ends were cut back, 0 bases at V and 6 bases at J, with 12 bases in the middle. Germline V gene data show CDR1 as SGHRS and CDR2 as YFSETQ. The CDR3 contains 14 residues. CDR3: CASSLAGGRDGYTF. CDR3 bases: TGCGCCAGCAGCTTGGCCGGGGGGCGCGATGGCTACACCTTC.

The CDR3 is CASSVLRQYTEAFF. For the CDR3, the DNA is TGCGCCAGCAGTGTCCTAAGACAGTACACTGAAGCTTTCTTT. The V gene is TRBV10-2, the J gene TRBJ1-1, with D possibly TRBD1 on 5 matching bases. The germline V gene has CDR1 WSHSY and CDR2 SAAADI. The V end lost 4 bases, the J end lost 3 bases, and 12 bases lay between the germline ends. This CDR3 contains 14 residues.

The rearrangement uses TRBV7-2 and TRBJ2-5; 8 bases match TRBD1. Trimming at V came to 11 bases and at J to 2 bases, leaving 16 bases not matched to a gene. The CDR3 loop spans 16 amino acids. Germline V gene sequence: CDR1 SGHTA, CDR2 FQGNSA. The CDR3 sequence is CASQTGRRGPQETQYF. The CDR3 coding sequence is TGTGCCTCTCAAACCGGGCGCAGGGGGCCGCAAGAGACCCAGTACTTC.

The chain combines TRBV7-9 with TRBJ2-7, with D perhaps TRBD1 (6 bases). CDR3 length equals 13 residues. Germline lookup yields CDR1 SEHNR and CDR2 FQNEAQ (reference sequence). Trimming stripped 2 bases from V and 4 bases from J, with 9 bases between. The CDR3 here is CASSLSGAYEQYF. In DNA form, the CDR3 reads TGTGCCAGCAGCTTATCAGGGGCTTACGAGCAGTACTTC.

Here the CDR3 DNA reads TGCGCCAGCAGCCAAGTCGCAGGGGGCGATTCACCCCTCCACTTT. Translating gives CASSQVAGGDSPLHF. The chain recombines TRBV4-1 with TRBJ1-6; 8 bases are shared with TRBD1. The CDR3 is 15 amino acids. CDR1 is MGHRA, CDR2 YSYEKL, per germline. V shed 1 base and J 8 bases; nucleotides not matched to a gene: 4.

The V and J genes are TRBV6-6 and TRBJ1-2; unclear D gene. The CDR3 has 11 amino acids. V was clipped by 1 base and J by 10 bases, with 7 bases between them. Germline V gene data show CDR1 as MNHNY and CDR2 as SVGAGI (reference sequence). Here the CDR3 DNA reads TGTGCCAGCAGTTACTTCCGCCTCTACACCTTC. Its protein is CASSYFRLYTF.

In this sample, this clone turned up a few times. The chain combines TRBV7-2 with TRBJ2-1; D not certain. Germline CDR1 SGHTA, CDR2 FQGNSA. The CDR3 covers 11 residues. The V gene lost 1 base and the J gene lost 10 bases, with 5 bases spanning the gap. CDR3 amino acids: CASSLVQEQFF. The CDR3 DNA follows: TGTGCCAGCAGCTTAGTTCAGGAGCAGTTCTTC. Complete variable domain (other parts from reference TRBV7-2 and TRBJ2-1): GAGVSQSPSNKVTEKGKDVELRCDPISGHTALYWYRQSLGQGLEFLIYFQGNSAPDKSGLPSDRFSAERTGGSVSTLTIQRTQQEDSAVYLCASSLVQEQFFGPGTRLTVL.

This rearrangement joins TRBV5-1 to TRBJ1-2; 7 bases are a match to TRBD1. The length of the CDR3 is 14 residues. V lost 6 bases, J lost 4 bases, and 9 bases stayed unmatched. Germline V gene lookup returns CDR1 SGHRS and CDR2 YFSETQ. CDR3 sequence (DNA): TGCGCCAGCAAGGTGGAGGGGGCCGCCTATGGCTACACCTTC. This encodes CASKVEGAAYGYTF.

The gene calls are TRBV15 and TRBJ1-4, with TRBD1 as a possible D gene (6 bases). Germline-derived CDR1 and CDR2 are LNHNV and YYDKDF (reference sequence). This CDR3 is built from 15 residues. Trimming removed 5 bases from V and 3 bases from J, with 13 bases in between. In nucleotides, the CDR3 is TGTGCCACCAGCGGAACCAGGGGAGCTAATGAAAAACTGTTTTTT. It specifies CATSGTRGANEKLFF.

This clone was detected only once. The chain employs TRBV10-1 and TRBJ1-1, with D possibly matching TRBD1 (6 bases). This CDR3 spans 15 amino acids. Trimming cost V 3 bases and J 5 bases, with 16 bases left between them. Per germline, CDR1 WNHNN and CDR2 SYGVQD (reference sequence). The CDR3 region is CASSDSFRGGTEAFF. The CDR3 DNA sequence: TGCGCCAGCAGTGACAGCTTCAGGGGCGGAACTGAAGCTTTCTTT.

A few counts support this clone. This chain links TRBV11-3 with TRBJ2-7; TRBD1 agrees at 10 bases. The CDR3 has 15 residues. V lost 6 bases and J lost 3; bases outside the gene matches: 8. Germline CDR1 reads SGHNT; CDR2 reads YENEEA. The DNA for the CDR3 is TGTGCCAGCAGTTACCGTCGGGACAGGGGCTACGAGCAGTACTTC. Its translation: CASSYRRDRGYEQYF.

The chain is built from TRBV10-3 and TRBJ2-3, with 9 bases aligning to TRBD1. This CDR3 region has 17 residues. J lost 5 bases, V lost 2 bases, and 11 bases had no gene match. Germline-derived CDR1 and CDR2 are ENHRY and SYGVKD. This CDR3 is CAISEGLTGGMVDTQYF. CDR3 DNA: TGTGCCATCAGTGAGGGATTGACAGGGGGTATGGTAGATACGCAGTATTTT.

This clone came up a few times. The genes are TRBV4-3 and TRBJ2-3; 12 positions agree with TRBD2. The junction had 8 bases not matched to a gene; V was cut back by 4 bases and J by 3 bases. The V gene's germline CDR1 is LGHNA and CDR2 YSLEER. The CDR3 runs 17 residues. CDR3 loop: CASSPLLAGGGTDTQYF. Written as DNA, the CDR3 is TGCGCCAGCAGCCCTCTCCTAGCGGGGGGGGGTACAGATACGCAGTATTTT.

This clone has only one observation. The chain joins TRBV13 to TRBJ2-3; D is unclear. Trimming took 3 bases from V and 0 from J, leaving 10 bases between them. The CDR3 spans 15 residues. Germline CDR1 PRHDT, CDR2 FYEKMQ (reference sequence). Here the CDR3 reads CASSLLTSSTDTQYF. DNA for the CDR3: TGTGCCAGCAGCTTGTTAACCTCTAGCACAGATACGCAGTATTTT. Variable domain in full (rest from reference TRBV13 and TRBJ2-3): AAGVIQSPRHLIKEKRETATLKCYPIPRHDTVYWYQQGPGQDPQFLISFYEKMQSDKGSIPDRFSAQQFSDYHSELNMSSLELGDSALYFCASSLLTSSTDTQYFGPGTRLTVL.

V and J are TRBV6-7 and TRBJ1-1; maybe TRBD1 (5 bases). TRBV6-7 is an ORF; its function is uncertain. The CDR3 contains 12 residues. The germline V and J ends were trimmed by 7 bases and 4 bases, with 10 bases remaining between them. The CDR3 loop reads CASNRRITEAFF. The CDR3 DNA is TGTGCCAGCAACAGGCGCATCACTGAAGCTTTCTTT.

The genes are TRBV5-1 and TRBJ2-7; 10 bases line up with TRBD2. The CDR3 is made up of 18 amino acids. After removal of 4 bases from V and 1 base from J, the junction contained 14 bases not matched to a gene. Germline values: CDR1 SGHRS, CDR2 YFSETQ. In DNA, the CDR3 is TGCGCCAGCAGCCACCAACACGCCGGACTAGCGGAATCCTACGAGCAGTACTTC. This codes for CASSHQHAGLAESYEQYF.

This clone occurred a few times. The chain carries TRBV6-5 and TRBJ1-6, with D perhaps matching TRBD1 (6 bases). From germline, CDR1 is MNHEY and CDR2 SVGAGI. The length of the CDR3 is 15 residues. Deletions cut 6 bases from V and 6 bases from J, with 15 bases between. CDR3 DNA: TGTGCCAGCAGGCCTACAGGGTCCCCTAATTCACCCCTCCACTTT. Translating gives CASRPTGSPNSPLHF.

The CDR3 coding sequence is TGCGCCAGTTATCGGGACAGGGGGCCCTACGAGCAGTACTTC. Amino acid sequence: CASYRDRGPYEQYF. This chain links TRBV10-1 with TRBJ2-7; 12 bases fit TRBD1. The CDR3 loop spans 14 amino acids. The junction had 5 bases not matched to a gene; V was cut back by 9 bases and J by 2 bases. CDR1 WNHNN and CDR2 SYGVQD come from the germline V gene (reference sequence).

The V and J genes are TRBV9 and TRBJ1-1; D is undetermined. Germline-derived CDR1 and CDR2 are SGDLS and YYNGEE. Trimming removed 3 bases from V and 0 bases from J, with 12 bases in between. The CDR3 runs to 15 residues. CDR3 sequence: CASSAGVTLNTEAFF. Written as DNA, the CDR3 is TGTGCCAGCAGCGCTGGAGTGACATTGAACACTGAAGCTTTCTTT.

The CDR3: CASSDTNQPQHF. In nucleotides, the CDR3 is TGTGCCAGTAGCGATACTAATCAGCCCCAGCATTTT. V and J are TRBV19 and TRBJ1-5, with no clear D. CDR3 size: 12 residues. V was cut by 6 bases and J by 4 bases, with 7 bases left in between. CDR1 is LNHDA and CDR2 is SQIVND in the germline V gene (reference sequence).

The chain joins TRBV7-8 to TRBJ2-7; the D gene could be TRBD1 or TRBD2 (5 bases each). Looked up from germline, CDR1 is SGHVS and CDR2 is FQNEAQ. The CDR3 extends over 14 amino acids. With 2 bases removed from V and 5 bases from J, the gap between germline ends came to 13 bases. The CDR3 protein is CASSLFRGRDEQYF. The CDR3 nucleotides are TGTGCCAGCAGCTTATTTAGGGGACGGGACGAGCAGTACTTC.

The V gene is TRBV7-3, the J gene TRBJ2-5, with D perhaps matching TRBD1 or TRBD2 (5 bases each). In germline, CDR1 is SGHTA, CDR2 FQGTGA. The V end lost 3 bases, the J end lost 1 base, and 6 bases lay between the germline ends. This CDR3 comprises 13 residues. CDR3 sequence reads: CASSLGVQETQYF. CDR3 nucleotide sequence: TGTGCCAGCAGCTTGGGGGTCCAAGAGACCCAGTACTTC.

This clone was observed a handful of times. The chain couples TRBV6-1 to TRBJ1-3; D unresolved. V dropped 10 bases and J dropped 0 bases, with 10 bases sitting between them. Germline V gene sequence: CDR1 MNHNS, CDR2 SASEGT. CDR3 size: 13 residues. The CDR3 sequence is CATTPSSGNTIYF. CDR3 sequence (DNA): TGTGCCACTACTCCCTCCTCTGGAAACACCATATATTTT.

The rearrangement joins TRBV5-5 to TRBJ1-1; D perhaps matches TRBD1 (6 bases). CDR3 length: 14 residues. V lost 4 bases and J lost 7, with 17 bases in between. Germline lookup yields CDR1 SGHKS and CDR2 YYEKEE (reference sequence). CDR3 sequence: CASSPVGGHLEAFF. The CDR3 DNA follows: TGTGCCAGCAGCCCCGTAGGGGGACACCTTGAAGCTTTCTTT.

The chain employs TRBV7-9 and TRBJ2-3; D call uncertain. Between the trimmed V and J ends, which lost 5 bases and 5 bases, there was a span of 11 bases. Germline-derived CDR1 and CDR2 are SEHNR and FQNEAQ (reference sequence). The CDR3 runs to 13 residues. The CDR3 DNA reads as TGTGCCAGCAGCGCGCGCTCCGTAGATACGCAGTATTTT. Translated, it gives CASSARSVDTQYF.

The chain joins TRBV4-3 to TRBJ2-5; TRBD2 aligns across 9 bases. Germline loops: CDR1 LGHNA, CDR2 YSLEER. The ends lost 1 base at V and 1 base at J; junction bases unmatched: 7. The CDR3 contains 17 residues. The CDR3 sequence is CASSQGAAGGPQETQYF. As DNA, the CDR3 is TGCGCCAGCAGCCAAGGAGCGGCGGGGGGGCCCCAAGAGACCCAGTACTTC.

V gene TRBV18 combines with J gene TRBJ1-2, with 7 bases that match TRBD1. This CDR3 is 15 amino acids long. The germline V gene has CDR1 KGHSH and CDR2 LQKENI. The ends lost 3 bases at V and 3 bases at J; junction bases unmatched: 7. The CDR3 nucleotides are TGTGCCAGCTCACCGGAAGGAGGGGGCGACTATGGCTACACCTTC. Its protein product is CASSPEGGGDYGYTF.

This clone was seen a single time. The CDR3 DNA follows: TGCGCCAGCAGCCAAGACTTTGGGGGGTTGATGAACACTGAAGCTTTCTTT. This sequence encodes CASSQDFGGLMNTEAFF. The chain employs TRBV4-3 and TRBJ1-1; tentatively, D is TRBD1 (5 bases). CDR1 is LGHNA, CDR2 YSLEER, per germline. The CDR3 totals 17 residues. V was cut by 0 bases and J by 0 bases, with 14 bases left in between.